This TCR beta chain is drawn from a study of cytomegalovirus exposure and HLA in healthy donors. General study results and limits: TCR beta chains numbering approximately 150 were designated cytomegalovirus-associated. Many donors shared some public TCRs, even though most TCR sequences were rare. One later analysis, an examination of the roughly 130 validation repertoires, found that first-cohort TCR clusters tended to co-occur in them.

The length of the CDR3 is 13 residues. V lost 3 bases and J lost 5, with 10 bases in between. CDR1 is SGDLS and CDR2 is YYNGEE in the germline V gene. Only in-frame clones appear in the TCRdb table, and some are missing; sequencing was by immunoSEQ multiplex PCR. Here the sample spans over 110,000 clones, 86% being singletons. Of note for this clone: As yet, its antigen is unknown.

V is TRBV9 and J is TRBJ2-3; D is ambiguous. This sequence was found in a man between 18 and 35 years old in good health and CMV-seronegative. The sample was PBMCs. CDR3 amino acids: CASSADSLDTQYF. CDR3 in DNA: TGTGCCAGCAGCGCCGACTCCCTAGATACGCAGTATTTT.